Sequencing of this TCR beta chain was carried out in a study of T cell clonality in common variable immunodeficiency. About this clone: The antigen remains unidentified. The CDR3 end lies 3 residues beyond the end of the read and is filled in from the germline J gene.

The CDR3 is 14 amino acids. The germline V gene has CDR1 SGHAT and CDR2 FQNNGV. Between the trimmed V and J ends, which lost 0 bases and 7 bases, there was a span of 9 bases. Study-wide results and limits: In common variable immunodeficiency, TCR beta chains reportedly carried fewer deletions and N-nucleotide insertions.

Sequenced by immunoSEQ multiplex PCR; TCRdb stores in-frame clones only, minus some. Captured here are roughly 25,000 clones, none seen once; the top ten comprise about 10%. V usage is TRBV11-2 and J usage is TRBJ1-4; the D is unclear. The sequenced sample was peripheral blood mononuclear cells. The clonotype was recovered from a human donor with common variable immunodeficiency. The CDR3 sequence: CASSLETTSEKLFF. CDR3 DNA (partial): TGTGCCAGCAGCTTAGAGACAACGAGTGAAAAA.